This entry lists 3 T cell receptor beta chains sequenced from one sample in a study of OX40 agonist ivuxolimab in advanced cancers. Sequencing was performed with immunoSEQ multiplex PCR; in TCRdb, only in-frame clones are kept and a portion is missing. The table lists 65,000 to 85,000 clones, around 85% of them singletons. The sequences come from CD4+ or CD8+ T cells sorted from blood, collected in a trial of the OX40 agonist ivuxolimab. The receptors here all came from an adult with an advanced solid tumor such as melanoma, head and neck, liver or kidney cancer.

The chain uses TRBV5-1 and TRBJ2-5; 11 nucleotides agree with TRBD2. V trimming: 0 bases; J trimming: 5 bases; junction bases outside the gene matches: 3. The CDR3 covers 15 residues. Germline V gene data show CDR1 as SGHRS and CDR2 as YFSETQ. The CDR3 loop reads CASSLGSGGAETQYF. The CDR3 bases are TGCGCCAGCAGCTTGGGTAGCGGGGGGGCGGAGACCCAGTACTTC.

The chain uses TRBV18 and TRBJ1-1; D possibly corresponds to TRBD1 (5 bases). The CDR3 is 15 residues long. Trimming took 6 bases from V and 4 from J, leaving 18 bases between them. Germline CDR1 and CDR2: KGHSH and LQKENI. DNA for the CDR3: TGTGCCAGCTCGCTCGGGACGCGTCCTCCCACTGAAGCTTTCTTT. The encoded protein is CASSLGTRPPTEAFF.

The rearrangement joins TRBV2 to TRBJ2-3; TRBD2 is a possible D gene (6 bases). Germline-derived CDR1 and CDR2 are SNHLY and FYNNEI. The CDR3 has 13 residues. V lost 4 bases, J lost 6 bases, and 11 bases lay in between. CDR3 coding DNA: TGTGCCAGCAGTGGGGCCCGGGGGGATACGCAGTATTTT. This gives the protein CASSGARGDTQYF.